The rows below give T cell receptor beta chains drawn from one sample of a study of shared clonotypes between healthy human individuals. The protocol was immunoSEQ multiplex PCR, while the TCRdb copy is restricted to in-frame clones and leaves out a portion. The table records 2 million to 2.5 million clones, just under 95% of them present only once. Material for sequencing was naive CD8+ T cells sorted from blood. These receptors all come from a man in his late teens or twenties in good health. Each CDR3 is given with its conserved first and last residue. A D gene is named only where the DNA matches it firmly. Clone size is stated in some rows and not others, as once, few, many or a class when expanded.

j_call clone_size v_call d_call cdr3_nt cdr3_aa
TRBJ2-2 - TRBV28 TRBD2 TGTGCCGGGGCGGGACTAGCGAACACCGGGGAGCTGTTTTTT CAGAGLANTGELFF
TRBJ2-2 - TRBV19 - TGTGCCAGTAGTATGGGGACGGCCGGGGAGCTGTTTTTT CASSMGTAGELFF
TRBJ1-1 few TRBV10-1 - TGCGCCAGCAGTGAGGGAGTCGGTACTGAAGCTTTCTTT CASSEGVGTEAFF
TRBJ2-5 - TRBV9 TRBD2 TGTGCCAGCAGCGGGCTGCGAGCAGCGGGAGATCGCGAGACCCAGTACTTC CASSGLRAAGDRETQYF
TRBJ2-3 - TRBV6-6 - TGTGCCAGCAGTTCGGAAGATACGCAGTATTTT CASSSEDTQYF
TRBJ1-4 - TRBV9 - TGTGCCAGCAGCGTTGGGGGAGATGAAAAACTGTTTTTT CASSVGGDEKLFF
TRBJ2-6 - TRBV11-2 - TGTGCCAGCAGCCTCACACCCTCTGGGGCCAACGTCCTGACTTTC CASSLTPSGANVLTF
TRBJ2-7 once TRBV11-2 - TGTGCCAGCAGCTTAGATGCCGTGATCTACGAGCAGTACTTC CASSLDAVIYEQYF
TRBJ2-7 - TRBV27 - TGTGCCAGCAGTCCAATAGGTAGCTACGAGCAGTACTTC CASSPIGSYEQYF
TRBJ2-1 - TRBV7-7 TRBD2 TGTGCTAGCAGCTTAGCTAGCGGGGGCGGCTATGAGCAGTTCTTC CASSLASGGGYEQFF
TRBJ1-2 - TRBV2 TRBD1 TGTGCCAGCAGTGGGGGACAGGGCTATGGCTACACCTTC CASSGGQGYGYTF
TRBJ2-5 - TRBV5-4 - TGTGCCAGCAGCTTGAACGGTTTCAGTCAAGAGACCCAGTACTTC CASSLNGFSQETQYF
TRBJ2-3 once TRBV27 - TGTGCCAGCAGTTTATGGGGGGCTAGCACAGATACGCAGTATTTT CASSLWGASTDTQYF
TRBJ2-5 - TRBV4-1 - TGCGCCAGCAGCCAAGATTTGGAGACCCAGTACTTC CASSQDLETQYF
TRBJ2-1 - TRBV5-4 TRBD1 TGTGCCAGCAGCTTCACAGGGGGCCATGAGCAGTTCTTC CASSFTGGHEQFF